This T cell receptor (beta chain) was sequenced in a study of T cells in Graves' hyperthyroidism and ophthalmopathy. Study overall: Peripheral blood specimens were obtained at initial diagnosis, prior to any treatment. Notes on the study in general: Ophthalmopathy was identified by the model a median about six months ahead of onset. From stable hyperthyroidism, ophthalmopathy was set apart by a 13 V-J model.

Diagnosis relied on clinical symptoms, serum thyroxine and TRAb, thyroid ultrasound and orbital computed tomography. RNA transcripts served as the template for amplifying TCR beta CDR3 regions. The HTBI primer set was used in a first-round RT-PCR of the TCR CDR3. TCRdb independently ran MiXCR on the multiplex PCR reads; one entry per CDR3 protein. The table includes 660,000 or so distinct CDR3 sequences, less than 25% detected once. For this clonotype: Its antigen remains unknown.

This receptor was identified in a young man with Graves' ophthalmopathy. Sequenced: blood.

The CDR3 sequence is CSAREGRGLYEQYF. CDR3 nucleotide sequence: TGCAGTGCTAGGGAGGGCCGAGGGCTCTACGAGCAGTACTTC. V usage is TRBV20-1 and J usage is TRBJ2-7; D may be TRBD2 (6 bases). This CDR3 has 14 residues. Germline V CDR1 and CDR2: DFQATT, SNEGSKA (reference sequence). Between the trimmed V and J ends, which lost 3 bases and 3 bases, there was a span of 15 bases.